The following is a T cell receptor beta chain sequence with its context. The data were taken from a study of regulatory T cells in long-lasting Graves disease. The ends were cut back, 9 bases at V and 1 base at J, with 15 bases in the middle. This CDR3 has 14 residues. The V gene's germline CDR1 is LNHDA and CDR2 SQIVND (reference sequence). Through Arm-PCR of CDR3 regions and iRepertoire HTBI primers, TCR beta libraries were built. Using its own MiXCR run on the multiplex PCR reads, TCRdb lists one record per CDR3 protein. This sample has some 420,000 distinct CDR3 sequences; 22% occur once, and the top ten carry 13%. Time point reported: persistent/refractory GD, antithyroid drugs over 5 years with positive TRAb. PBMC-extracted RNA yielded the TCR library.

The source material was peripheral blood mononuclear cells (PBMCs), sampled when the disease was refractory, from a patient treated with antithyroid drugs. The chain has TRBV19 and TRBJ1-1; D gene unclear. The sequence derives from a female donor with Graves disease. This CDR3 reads CASRSGEGNTEAFF. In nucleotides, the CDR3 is TGTGCCAGCCGAAGTGGGGAGGGGAACACTGAAGCTTTCTTT.